This T cell receptor beta chain stems from a study of cytomegalovirus exposure and HLA in healthy donors (dated by TCRdb to the late 2010s). Study-level background: According to a later analysis, the 120 or so validation repertoires were produced on the same platform as the approximately 620 repertoires of the first cohort. The study aimed to test whether cataloging public T cell receptors could reveal signatures of past pathogen exposure. A separate validation cohort of approximately 130 different subjects was used in addition to the roughly 700-subject first cohort. The study combined high-throughput TCR immunosequencing, statistical association of individual TCRs with disease status, and machine learning to predict cytomegalovirus infection status. Overall study results and their limits: In vitro tests confirmed that a few of the cytomegalovirus-associated TCR beta chains recognize cytomegalovirus antigens. Cytomegalovirus status was reported to be diagnosed by the classifier with high specificity and sensitivity in both the original and validation cohorts. The validation cohort had no HLA typing available for a later analysis, so co-occurrence within that cohort was assessed over all 110 or so repertoires. According to the authors, the approach could potentially be generalized to other disease states and immunological phenotypes. A later analysis found that TCRs clustered in the first cohort also tended to co-occur in the roughly 120 validation repertoires, with 94% of cluster scores above 0. Across donors, most TCR sequences were observed very rarely, whereas some public TCRs were present in many individuals. In the study, some 180 TCR beta chains were listed as associated with cytomegalovirus.

There are 17 amino acids in the CDR3, from cysteine to phenylalanine inclusive. The entry retains the CDR3 DNA only, 51 bases that are in frame from base 1. Here V drops 0 bases and J drops 5 bases, and the junction holds 9 bases not matched to any gene. Sequences LGHNA (CDR1) and YNFKEQ (CDR2) are obtained from the germline V gene. As concerns this clone: The specificity of this receptor is unknown. Per-base quality was not reported, and no clone a single base away is much larger than it.

The library was made by the immunoSEQ multiplex PCR assay. In the original analysis: A statistical classification framework was developed to diagnose cytomegalovirus status using the catalog of TCR beta chain sequences. TCRdb stores this immuneACCESS table with in-frame sequences only. Part of the clones is absent; in the studies checked, under half of the shortfall reflects unresolved V genes, and no reason is known for the rest. D and trimming come from the DNA, and the V and J calls and clone size come from that table. The sample has around 69,000 clones on record, 96% of them singletons. About 4.6% of the sample comes from the top ten. Donors formed part of the validation cohort, which comprised over a hundred subjects and was distinct from the first cohort of roughly 600 subjects.

Recombination connected TRBV4-2 to TRBJ2-1; 8 of the junction bases match TRBD2. The sequence derives from a young woman in good health and CMV-seropositive. The material sequenced was PBMCs. The DNA sequence reads TGTGCCAGCAGCCAAGACAAGAGGACTAGCCCCGACAATGAGCAGTTCTTC. It translates as CASSQDKRTSPDNEQFF.